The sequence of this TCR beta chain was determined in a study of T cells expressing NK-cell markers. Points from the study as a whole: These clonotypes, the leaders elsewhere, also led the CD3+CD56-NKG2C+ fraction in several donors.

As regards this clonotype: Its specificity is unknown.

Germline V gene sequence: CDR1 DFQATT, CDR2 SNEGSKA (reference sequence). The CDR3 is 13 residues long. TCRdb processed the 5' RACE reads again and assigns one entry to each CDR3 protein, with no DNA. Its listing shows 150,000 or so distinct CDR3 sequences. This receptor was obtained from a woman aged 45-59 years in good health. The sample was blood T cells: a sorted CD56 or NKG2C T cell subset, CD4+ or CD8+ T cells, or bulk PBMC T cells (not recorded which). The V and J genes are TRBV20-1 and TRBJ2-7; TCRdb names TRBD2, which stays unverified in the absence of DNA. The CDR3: CSARGQRDYEQYF.